One T cell receptor (beta chain) is described in this entry. Its antigen remains unidentified. This record comes from a study of CD8+ T cells in alopecia areata. Study-wide results and limits: Relative to mice, TCR sharing across patients was less clear, a difference possibly HLA-related.

Following extraction, RNA underwent reverse transcription to cDNA, which served as the sequencing template. Data came from immunoSEQ multiplex PCR; TCRdb stores just in-frame clones and leaves some out. Of 100,000 to 130,000 clones in the sample, around 59% are singletons; the top ten hold 20% to 25%. The germline V gene encodes CDR1 PRHDT and CDR2 FYEKMQ (reference sequence). V lost 5 bases and J lost 5; bases outside the gene matches: 10. The CDR3 loop spans 16 amino acids. The chain links TRBV13 to TRBJ2-2, with 8 nucleotides matching TRBD1. The sequenced sample was CD8+ T cells sorted from blood. This clonotype was obtained from a human donor in good health. CDR3 amino acids: CASSTSTGAGTGELFF. The CDR3 DNA is TGTGCCAGCAGCACTTCGACAGGGGCAGGGACCGGGGAGCTGTTTTTT.